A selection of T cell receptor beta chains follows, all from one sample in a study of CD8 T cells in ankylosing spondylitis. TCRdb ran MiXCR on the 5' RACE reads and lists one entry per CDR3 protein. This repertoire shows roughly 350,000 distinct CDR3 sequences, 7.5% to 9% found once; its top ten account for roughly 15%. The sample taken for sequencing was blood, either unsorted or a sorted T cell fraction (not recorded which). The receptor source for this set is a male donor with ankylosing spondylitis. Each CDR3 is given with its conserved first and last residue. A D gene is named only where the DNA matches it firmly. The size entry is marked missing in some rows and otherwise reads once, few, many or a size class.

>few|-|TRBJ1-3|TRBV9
CASSVEGGTIYF
TGTGCCAGCAGCGTAGAGGGCGGCACCATATATTTT
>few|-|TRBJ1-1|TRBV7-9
CASSRLDGNTEAFF
TGTGCCAGCAGCCGTCTGGACGGGAACACTGAAGCTTTCTTT
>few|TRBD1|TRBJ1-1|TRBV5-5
CASTRGQGPNTEAFF
TGTGCCAGCACTCGTGGACAGGGACCGAACACTGAAGCTTTCTTT
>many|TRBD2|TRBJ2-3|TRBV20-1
CSARDRTSGGGTDTQYF
TGCAGTGCTAGAGATCGGACTAGCGGAGGCGGCACAGATACGCAGTATTTT
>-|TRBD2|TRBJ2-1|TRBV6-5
CASRVTSVDEQFF
TGTGCCAGCAGGGTTACTAGCGTCGATGAGCAGTTCTTC
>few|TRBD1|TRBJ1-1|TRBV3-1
CASSLPGQGDTEAFF
TGTGCCAGCAGCCTTCCGGGACAGGGGGACACTGAAGCTTTCTTT
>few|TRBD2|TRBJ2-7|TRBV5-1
CASSLPSGRVDEQYF
TGCGCCAGCAGCTTGCCCAGCGGGAGGGTCGACGAGCAGTACTTC
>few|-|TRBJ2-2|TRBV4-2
CASSTQPSESAGELFF
TGTGCCAGCAGCACACAGCCGAGTGAATCAGCCGGGGAGCTGTTTTTT
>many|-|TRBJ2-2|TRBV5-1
CASSSFRGAKNTGELFF
TGCGCCAGCAGCTCGTTCCGGGGGGCCAAGAACACCGGGGAGCTGTTTTTT
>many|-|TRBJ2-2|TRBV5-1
CASSLGAGTGELFF
TGCGCCAGCAGCTTGGGCGCGGGCACCGGGGAGCTGTTTTTT
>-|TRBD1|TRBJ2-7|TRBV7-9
CASSLTGTGGLEQYF
TGTGCCAGCAGCTTAACCGGGACAGGGGGCCTCGAGCAGTACTTC
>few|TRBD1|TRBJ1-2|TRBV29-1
CSVYSGTGPGYTF
TGCAGCGTTTACTCCGGGACAGGGCCCGGCTACACCTTC
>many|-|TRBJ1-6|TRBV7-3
CASSLSAGAGSPLHF
TGTGCCAGCAGCTTAAGTGCTGGGGCAGGTTCACCCCTCCACTTT
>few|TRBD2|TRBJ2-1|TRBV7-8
CASSPSPLAGINEQFF
TGTGCCAGCAGCCCTTCGCCACTAGCGGGAATCAATGAGCAGTTCTTC
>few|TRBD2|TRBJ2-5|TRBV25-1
CASSVASGAGETQYF
TGTGCCAGCAGTGTCGCTAGCGGAGCCGGGGAGACCCAGTACTTC
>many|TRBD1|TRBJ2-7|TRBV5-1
CASSKEQGPLTYYEQYF
TGCGCCAGCAGCAAAGAACAGGGGCCCCTCACCTACTACGAGCAGTACTTC
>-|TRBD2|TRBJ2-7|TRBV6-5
CASSSPGLAGHFSYEQYF
TGTGCCAGCAGTTCCCCGGGACTAGCGGGTCATTTCTCCTACGAGCAGTACTTC
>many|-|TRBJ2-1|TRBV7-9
CASSSTSREQFF
TGTGCCAGCAGCTCAACTAGTCGTGAGCAGTTCTTC
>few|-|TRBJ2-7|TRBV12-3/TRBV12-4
CASSSRSYEQYF
TGTGCCAGCAGTTCCCGCTCCTACGAGCAGTACTTC
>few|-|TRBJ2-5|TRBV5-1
CASSSGTNMYF
TGCGCCAGCAGCTCCGGGACAAACATGTACTTC
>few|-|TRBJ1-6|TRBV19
CASRGTLNSPLHF
TGTGCCAGTAGGGGGACGCTAAATTCACCCCTCCACTTT
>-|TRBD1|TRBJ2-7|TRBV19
CASSGAGQGFGEQYF
TGTGCCAGTAGTGGGGCCGGACAGGGCTTTGGCGAGCAGTACTTC
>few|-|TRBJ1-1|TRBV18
CASSPEQFTEAFF
TGTGCCAGCTCACCAGAACAGTTCACTGAAGCTTTCTTT
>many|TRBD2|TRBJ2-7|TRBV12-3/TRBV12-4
CASSTSGARGEQYF
TGTGCCAGCAGTACTAGCGGAGCCCGGGGAGAGCAGTACTTC